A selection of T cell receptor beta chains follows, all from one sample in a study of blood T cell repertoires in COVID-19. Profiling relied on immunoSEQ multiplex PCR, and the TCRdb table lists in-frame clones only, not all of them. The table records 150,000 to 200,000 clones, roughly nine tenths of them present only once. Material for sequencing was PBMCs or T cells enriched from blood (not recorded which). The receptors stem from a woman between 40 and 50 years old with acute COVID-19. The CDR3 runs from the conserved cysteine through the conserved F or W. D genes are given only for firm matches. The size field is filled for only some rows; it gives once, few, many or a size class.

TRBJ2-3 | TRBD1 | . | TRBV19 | TGTGCCAGTAGTGCCCCGGGACAGGGGTGGACAGATACGCAGTATTTT | CASSAPGQGWTDTQYF
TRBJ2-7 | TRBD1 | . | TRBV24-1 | TGTGCCACCAGTGATCCTGTAAAATCCGGGACAGGCAGCCTCTACGAGCAGTACTTC | CATSDPVKSGTGSLYEQYF
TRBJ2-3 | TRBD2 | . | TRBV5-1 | TGCGCCAGCAGCCCCCTACTTAGCGGGGGGGAAGATACGCAGTATTTT | CASSPLLSGGEDTQYF
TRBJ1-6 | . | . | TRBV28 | TGTGCCAGCAGGACGCGGGGGCCCTATAATTCACCCCTCCACTTT | CASRTRGPYNSPLHF
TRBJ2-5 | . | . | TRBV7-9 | TGTGCCAGCAGCTTCGTCATCGGGGAGACCCAGTACTTC | CASSFVIGETQYF
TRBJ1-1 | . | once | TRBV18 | TGTGCCAGCAAACAGGAGTTGAACACTGAAGCTTTCTTT | CASKQELNTEAFF
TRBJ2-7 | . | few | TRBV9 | TGTGCCAGCAGCCGGACGGGGGTGAGCTCCTACGAGCAGTACTTC | CASSRTGVSSYEQYF
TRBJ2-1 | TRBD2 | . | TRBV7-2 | TGTGCCAGCAGCTGGGGGCAGCGGGAGTTAGTCAGTGAGCAGTTCTTC | CASSWGQRELVSEQFF
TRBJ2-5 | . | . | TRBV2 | TGTGCCAGCAGTGTTTCGGGAGCCCAAGAGACCCAGTACTTC | CASSVSGAQETQYF
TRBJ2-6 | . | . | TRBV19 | TGTGCCAGTAGTATAGATCTTTTTTCGGCGGACTCTGGGGCCAACGTCCTGACTTTC | CASSIDLFSADSGANVLTF
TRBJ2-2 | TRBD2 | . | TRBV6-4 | TGTGCCAGCAGTGAACTAGCGGGCAACAGGGAGCTGTTTTTT | CASSELAGNRELFF
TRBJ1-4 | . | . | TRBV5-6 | TGTGCCAGCAGCTTGGAAGGAGAGGGTGAAAAACTGTTTTTT | CASSLEGEGEKLFF
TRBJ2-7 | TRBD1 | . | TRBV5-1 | TGCGCCAGCAGCTTGGTCGCAGGGGGCTACGAGCAGTACTTC | CASSLVAGGYEQYF
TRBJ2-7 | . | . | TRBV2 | TGTGCCAGCATCTCCCCGTGGAGGGGGCCCTACGAGCAGTACTTC | CASISPWRGPYEQYF
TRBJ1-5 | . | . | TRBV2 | TGTGCCAGCAGGTCAGGGTACCAGCCCCAGCATTTT | CASRSGYQPQHF